This T cell receptor (beta chain) appears in the sequencing data of a study of blood T cell repertoires in COVID-19. Study context: In each case, the material was cDNA or gDNA derived from T cells, B-cell-depleted T cells, or PBMCs.

This CDR3 comprises 15 residues. In germline, CDR1 is LNHDA, CDR2 SQIVND (reference sequence). Trimming took off 1 base at V and 13 bases at J, with 17 bases between the two ends. Study processing details: Estimates of nucleated cell counts were drawn from the amplification of reference gene primers. The protocol was immunoSEQ multiplex PCR, while the TCRdb copy is restricted to in-frame clones and leaves out a portion. From that table come the V and J calls and clone size; the DNA was used to work out D and trimming. This table has approximately 450,000 clones, nearly 90% appearing once. The TCR was taken from a woman aged 18-29 years with acute COVID-19. J is TRBJ1-6 and V is TRBV19, with D possibly matching TRBD1 (5 bases). The specimen was PBMCs or T cells enriched from blood (not recorded which). The chain's CDR3 is CASSIGSDLGPPLHF. The CDR3 DNA follows: TGTGCCAGTAGTATAGGCTCAGATTTGGGGCCGCCCCTCCACTTT.